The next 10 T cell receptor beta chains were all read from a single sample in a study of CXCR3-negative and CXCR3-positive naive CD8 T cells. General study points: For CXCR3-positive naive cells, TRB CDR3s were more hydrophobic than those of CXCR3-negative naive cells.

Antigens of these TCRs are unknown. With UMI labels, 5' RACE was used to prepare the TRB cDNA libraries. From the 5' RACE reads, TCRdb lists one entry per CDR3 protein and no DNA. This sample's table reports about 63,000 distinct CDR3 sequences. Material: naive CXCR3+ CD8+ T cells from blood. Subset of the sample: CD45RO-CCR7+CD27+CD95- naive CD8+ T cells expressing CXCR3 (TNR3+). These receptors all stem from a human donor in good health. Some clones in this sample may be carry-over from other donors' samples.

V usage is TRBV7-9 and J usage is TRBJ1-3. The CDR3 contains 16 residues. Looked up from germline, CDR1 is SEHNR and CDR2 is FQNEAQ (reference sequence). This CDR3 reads CASSPAGEIPGNTIYF.

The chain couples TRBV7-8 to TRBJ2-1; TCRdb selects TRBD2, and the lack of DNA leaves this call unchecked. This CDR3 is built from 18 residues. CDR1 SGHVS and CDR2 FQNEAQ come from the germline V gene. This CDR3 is CASSALPGLASPYNEQFF.

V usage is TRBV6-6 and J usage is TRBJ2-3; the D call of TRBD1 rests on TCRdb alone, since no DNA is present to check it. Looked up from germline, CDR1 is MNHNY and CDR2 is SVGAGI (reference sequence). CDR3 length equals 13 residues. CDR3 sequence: CASLDRDTDTQYF.

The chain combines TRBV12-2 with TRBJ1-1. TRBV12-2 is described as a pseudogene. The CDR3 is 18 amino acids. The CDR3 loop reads CASRLRSSAGVLDTEAFF.

CDR3: CASSDRGPAGGNTEAFF. V usage is TRBV7-8 and J usage is TRBJ1-1; the TCRdb call, TRBD1, lacks DNA for checking. Germline values: CDR1 SGHVS, CDR2 FQNEAQ. This CDR3 has 17 residues.

The CDR3 reads CASSWGNTGELFF. The V gene is TRBV19, the J gene TRBJ2-2. This CDR3 comprises 13 residues. Germline CDR1 LNHDA, CDR2 SQIVND (reference sequence).

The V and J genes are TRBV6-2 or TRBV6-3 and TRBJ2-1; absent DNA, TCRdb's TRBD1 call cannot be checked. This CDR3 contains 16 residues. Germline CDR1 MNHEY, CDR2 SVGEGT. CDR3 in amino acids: CASSYSPGREPNEQFF.

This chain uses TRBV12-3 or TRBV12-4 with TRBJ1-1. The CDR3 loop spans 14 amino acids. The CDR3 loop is CASSPGLMNTEAFF.

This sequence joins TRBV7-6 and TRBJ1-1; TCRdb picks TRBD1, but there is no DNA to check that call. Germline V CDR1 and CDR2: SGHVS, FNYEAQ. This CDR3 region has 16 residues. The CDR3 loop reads CASSSGPGGRDTEAFF.

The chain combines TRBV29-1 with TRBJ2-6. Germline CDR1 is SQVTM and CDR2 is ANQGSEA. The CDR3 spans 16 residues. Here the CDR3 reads CSAEDIQESGANVLTF.